This entry concerns a single TCR beta chain. Its antigen remains unknown. Sequencing used immunoSEQ multiplex PCR; TCRdb keeps in-frame clones, though not all of them. Of roughly 100,000 clones listed, over 80% are singletons. This specimen comes from a study of T cell responses to AZD1222 COVID-19 vaccine. Study-wide results and limits: There were vaccine-associated CD4 TCRs across spike, dominant at 160-218 and 743-854. Females made up more of the donors, who were largely white British, and clonal diversity may have come out too low.

The CDR3 consists of 17 residues. Germline V gene lookup returns CDR1 PRHDT and CDR2 FYEKMQ (reference sequence). V lost 5 bases and J lost 3, with 23 bases in between. This sequence joins TRBV13 and TRBJ2-7; D may correspond to TRBD1 or TRBD2 (5 bases each). The source is an adult in good health. The sequenced sample was peripheral blood, obtained on day 0 of AZD1222 vaccination. The CDR3 nucleotides read TGTGCCAGCAGCGCCACATCCCGGGACGGAGACTTCTACGAGCAGTACTTC. Its translation: CASSATSRDGDFYEQYF.